This TCR beta chain came from a study of cytomegalovirus exposure and HLA in healthy donors. Whole-study findings and limits: TCR beta chain V- and J-gene trimming was linked, in a later analysis, to a missense variant in DCLRE1C.

The PCR used 60 Vbeta and 13 Jbeta primers. Clones were read by immunoSEQ multiplex PCR, and TCRdb kept only the in-frame ones, dropping some. This sample has around 94,000 clones, with around 79% found just once. This clone was seen a few times. Antigen unknown. The CDR3 consists of 18 residues. Trimming took off 0 bases at V and 3 bases at J, with 20 bases between the two ends. From germline, CDR1 is LGHNA and CDR2 YSLEER. The chain combines TRBV4-3 with TRBJ1-1; D is possibly TRBD1 (5 bases). The clonotype was recovered from a woman aged 35 to 49 in good health and CMV-seronegative. Sequencing used PBMCs. The CDR3 DNA reads TGCGCCAGCAGCCAAGATAGGGGTCGGAGAATGGGTGACACTGAAGCTTTCTTT. This codes for CASSQDRGRRMGDTEAFF.